The sequence of this TCR beta chain was determined in a study of shared clonotypes between healthy human individuals (dated by TCRdb to about 2020). About the investigation overall: A couple of women and a few men aged 18 to 49 years were included in the cohort. Blood TCR repertoires of roughly five healthy adults were deeply sequenced to estimate repertoire size and the extent of clonotype sharing between individuals. Each donor's leukapheresis produced roughly between roughly 0.94 and 9.5 billion PBMCs. For each donor, three plates each were used for CD4 naive and CD4 memory, two plates were used for CD8 naive, and one plate was used for CD8 memory. Different laboratories and diverse techniques were used to prepare libraries and sequence TCR repertoires, to increase sequencing depth and limit assay-specific biases.

Remarks on this clone: What this receptor recognizes is not known. No much larger clone exists at a distance of one base, and base qualities are not known.

CDR1 and CDR2 (SGHDT, YYEEEE) derive from the germline V gene. The CDR3, cysteine through phenylalanine, is 13 amino acids long. Kept here is only the CDR3 DNA, which spans 39 bases and is read in frame from base 1. The junction shows trimming of 2 bases on V and 2 bases on J, plus 7 bases between the germline ends. Overall study outcomes, separate from this receptor: Because the study included only a small number of donors, the genetic and exposure-history diversity represented was limited. Estimated clonotype richness was generally larger for naive than for memory subsets. Based on pairwise subsampling, the degree of clonotype sharing among donors was expected to be affected by sequencing depth. Roughly 5% of naive CD4, 3.5% of naive CD8, roughly 2.4% of memory CD4, and about 0.4% of memory CD8 clonotypes were shared across several donors. Compared with non-shared clonotypes, clonotypes shared by all four sorted-subset donors had higher generation probabilities. Even with the large sequencing depth, rarefaction of the sorted-subset datasets indicated that sequencing was incomplete. Only blood was sampled, and tissue TCR repertoires likely differ from those in blood.

The donors were healthy, HIV-negative adults who had no recently reported acute infections or vaccinations. Every donor was a Caucasian adult living in Nashville, Tennessee, USA. CD4+ T cells were enriched by magnetic negative selection, after which naive cells were positively selected on CD45RA and the negative fraction was taken as the memory subset. After blood collection by leukapheresis, PBMCs were isolated using Ficoll-Histopaque density gradient centrifugation and then cryopreserved in the vapor phase of liquid nitrogen. Purity and quantity of every magnetically sorted T cell population were checked by analytical flow cytometry. Genomic DNA was isolated from each sorted fraction and quantified by UV absorbance on a Nanodrop 2000c. TCR CDR3 regions were amplified from genomic DNA by multiplex PCR using the deep immunoSEQ assay. Genomic DNA extracted from each cell subset was distributed evenly over all wells of several immunoSEQ 96-well plates, and each plate served as one replicate. Each replicate PCR for sorted subsets received around 210 ng genomic DNA, equal to roughly 33,000 T cell genomes. Purified libraries were quantified with a Qubit 3.0 fluorometer, sized on a Bioanalyzer 2100, and re-quantified with the KAPA Library Quantification kit. Every immunoSEQ 96-well plate was sequenced on a separate single-read 150-cycle Illumina NextSeq 550 flow cell. As for how the authors treated the data: Because the immunoSEQ output included only junctional sequences and no quality scores, the filtering could not be the same as the filtering used for full-length reads. Sequences were annotated with PyIR, a Python wrapper for IgBLAST v1.9, and V/J genes and CDR3 were assigned using IMGT germline references. Reads with weak V/J assignments (E-value above 1e-6), missing CDR3, stop codons, out-of-frame junctions, or ambiguous translated residues were removed. V3J clonotypes were defined by identical inferred V gene, J gene, and CDR3 amino acid sequence. The percentage overlap between two repertoires was calculated by dividing the number of shared unique clonotypes by the size of the smaller repertoire. Repertoire richness was assessed with RTK rarefaction, the Chao1 estimator, and Recon v2.1 estimates of unobserved clonotypes. Generation probabilities for all TCRbeta clonotypes obtained by the gDNA method from several donors were computed using OLGA. TCRdb mirrors the immuneACCESS table, restricted to in-frame sequences. Some clones are absent from its copies; in checked studies, under half trace to an unresolved V gene, and the reason for the others is unknown. V, J and clone size were drawn from that table, and D and trimming were deduced from the DNA. In all, the sample holds around 750,000 clones, and roughly 70% of those were seen once. Approximately 1.8% of the sample belongs to the ten largest clones.

The source of this sequence is a young woman in good health. The chain couples TRBV5-6 to TRBJ1-1; possibly the D gene is TRBD1, per 5 matching bases. The sample comprised memory CD4+ T cells sorted from blood. The intended sense of this specimen's cell subset or site label: CD45RA-negative fraction. CDR3 region: CASSFRGNTEAFF. The DNA is as follows: TGTGCCAGCAGCTTTAGGGGAAACACTGAAGCTTTCTTT.